This is a list of T cell receptor beta chains from one sample in a study of T cell responses to AZD1222 COVID-19 vaccine. Produced via immunoSEQ multiplex PCR; TCRdb's table is partial and in-frame only. This sample has some 100,000 clones, with around 84% found just once. Sequences were derived from peripheral blood, sampled on day 0 of AZD1222 vaccination. The receptors were sampled from an adult in good health. Each CDR3 is given with its conserved first and last residue. D genes are given only for firm matches.

>.|TRBJ2-7|TRBV6-1
TGTGCCAGCAGTTATTCAGACAGAATATACGAGCAGTACTTC
CASSYSDRIYEQYF
>TRBD1|TRBJ1-2|TRBV5-3
TGTGCCAGAAGCTATCGGGGACAGTCCTATGGCTACACCTTC
CARSYRGQSYGYTF
>TRBD1|TRBJ1-3|TRBV7-2
TGTGCCAGCAGCTTCTTACCCGACAGGGGGTCTGGAAACACCATATATTTT
CASSFLPDRGSGNTIYF
>TRBD1|TRBJ1-2|TRBV28
TGTGCCAGCAGTCCCCCGACAGGGTACTATGGCTACACCTTC
CASSPPTGYYGYTF
>.|TRBJ2-1|TRBV5-1
TGCGCCAGCAGCCCCGTCAGGAATAACAATGAGCAGTTCTTC
CASSPVRNNNEQFF
>.|TRBJ1-3|TRBV27
TGTGCCGGTGGGGGCAGGGTAAACACCATATATTTT
CAGGGRVNTIYF
>.|TRBJ1-4|TRBV27
TGTGCCAGCAGTTTATTGGGTGAAAAACTGTTTTTT
CASSLLGEKLFF
>TRBD1|TRBJ1-1|TRBV6-5
TGTGCCAGCAGTACTGGACAGGGTTTTGGGGCTTTCTTT
CASSTGQGFGAFF
>.|TRBJ1-4|TRBV7-2
TGTGCCAGCAGCCCAGCGACGTCGGGACGCTCGGTGTGGAAACTGTTTTTT
CASSPATSGRSVWKLFF
>.|TRBJ1-2|TRBV24-1
TGTGCCACCAGTGACTCCAACTATGGCTACACCTTC
CATSDSNYGYTF
>TRBD1|TRBJ1-2|TRBV27
TGTGCCAGCAGTCCACGACAGGGCGAAGGCTATGGCTACACCTTC
CASSPRQGEGYGYTF
>TRBD1|TRBJ2-7|TRBV5-6
TGTGCCAGCAGGAACAGGGGGTACTACGAGCAGTACTTC
CASRNRGYYEQYF